This TCR beta chain appears in the sequencing data of a study of blood T cell repertoires in COVID-19. About the study: The cDNA or gDNA used as material had been derived from T cells, B-cell-depleted T cells, or PBMCs.

In the original workflow: Amplification from reference gene primers served as the basis for estimated nucleated cell counts. This table comes from immunoSEQ multiplex PCR, and its TCRdb copy is limited to in-frame clones, with some not included. That table is the source of V, J and clone size, and D and trimming were worked out from the DNA. Here the sample spans under 300,000 clones, about four fifths being singletons. Germline loops: CDR1 SGHNT, CDR2 YYREEE (reference sequence). The trim removed 0 bases at V and 8 bases at J, leaving 6 bases unmatched. The CDR3 is 15 amino acids. The TCR was taken from a man aged 30-40 years who had recovered from COVID-19. V gene TRBV5-4 combines with J gene TRBJ2-1, with TRBD2 matching over 9 bases. The sequenced material came from peripheral blood. Here the CDR3 DNA reads TGTGCCAGCAGCTTGGTGGAGCGGGGGGTCGATGAGCAGTTCTTC. This translates into CASSLVERGVDEQFF.